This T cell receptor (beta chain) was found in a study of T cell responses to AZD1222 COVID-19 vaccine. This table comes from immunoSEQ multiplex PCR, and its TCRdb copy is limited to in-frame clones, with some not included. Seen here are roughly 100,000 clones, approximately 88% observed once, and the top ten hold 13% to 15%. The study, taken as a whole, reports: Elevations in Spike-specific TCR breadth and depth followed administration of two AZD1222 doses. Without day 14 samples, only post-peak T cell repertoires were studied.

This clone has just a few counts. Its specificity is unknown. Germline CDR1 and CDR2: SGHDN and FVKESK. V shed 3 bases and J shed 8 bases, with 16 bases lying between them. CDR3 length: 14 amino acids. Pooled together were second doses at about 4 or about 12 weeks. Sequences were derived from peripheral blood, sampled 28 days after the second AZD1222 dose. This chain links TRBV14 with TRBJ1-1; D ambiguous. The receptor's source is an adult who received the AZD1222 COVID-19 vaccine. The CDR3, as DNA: TGTGCCAGCAGCCATTCAGGAGCCTTCCCGGAAGCTTTCTTT. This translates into CASSHSGAFPEAFF.